The rows below give T cell receptor beta chains drawn from one sample of a study of T cells expressing NK-cell markers. Reprocessing the 5' RACE reads, TCRdb reports a single entry for every CDR3 protein and omits DNA. The sample totals around 7,500 distinct CDR3 sequences; its top ten clones hold more than 9%. The sequenced sample consisted of blood T cells: a sorted CD56 or NKG2C T cell subset, CD4+ or CD8+ T cells, or bulk PBMC T cells (not recorded which). The receptors originated from a man aged 18 to 35 in good health. Both conserved end residues are part of each CDR3. Where a row states a size, it is once, few, many or the class of an expanded clone; other rows omit it.

size: -; J: TRBJ2-2; V: TRBV7-2; CDR3: CASSSPRARPGELFF
size: -; J: TRBJ2-7; V: TRBV28; CDR3: CASSPSQAGLAYEQYF
size: -; J: TRBJ2-5; V: TRBV3-1; CDR3: CASSQVYRIQKTQYF
size: medium-sized; J: TRBJ1-6; V: TRBV20-1; CDR3: CSAVPGQGRNSPLHF
size: medium-sized; J: TRBJ1-1; V: TRBV20-1; CDR3: CSARYEGGSEAFF
size: -; J: TRBJ2-4; V: TRBV20-1; CDR3: CSAMGLAGELIQYF
size: medium-sized; J: TRBJ1-5; V: TRBV27; CDR3: CASKTGVSNNQPQHF
size: -; J: TRBJ1-1; V: TRBV9; CDR3: CASSPTGQGVPEAFF
size: medium-sized; J: TRBJ2-2; V: TRBV13; CDR3: CASTDSGGNTGELFF
size: -; J: TRBJ1-2; V: TRBV4-1; CDR3: CASSQEGTAYGYTF
size: -; J: TRBJ2-1; V: TRBV5-1; CDR3: CASSRRSDRVNNEQFF
size: medium-sized; J: TRBJ2-7; V: TRBV28; CDR3: CASSPHPNEQYF
size: -; J: TRBJ2-1; V: TRBV10-1; CDR3: CASSQGGRKNEQFF
size: -; J: TRBJ1-5; V: TRBV4-2; CDR3: CASSPGWEYSNQPQHF
size: -; J: TRBJ2-1; V: TRBV18; CDR3: CASSPASGRGNEQFF
size: -; J: TRBJ1-1; V: TRBV4-1; CDR3: CASSHGGTEAFF
size: -; J: TRBJ2-2; V: TRBV24-1; CDR3: CATSDTGRVAGELFF
size: -; J: TRBJ2-5; V: TRBV27; CDR3: CASRPGTGSSLETQYF
size: -; J: TRBJ2-1; V: TRBV3-1; CDR3: CASSPSRGSWWSYNEQFF
size: -; J: TRBJ2-7; V: TRBV5-1; CDR3: CASSLSSRGLSYEQYF